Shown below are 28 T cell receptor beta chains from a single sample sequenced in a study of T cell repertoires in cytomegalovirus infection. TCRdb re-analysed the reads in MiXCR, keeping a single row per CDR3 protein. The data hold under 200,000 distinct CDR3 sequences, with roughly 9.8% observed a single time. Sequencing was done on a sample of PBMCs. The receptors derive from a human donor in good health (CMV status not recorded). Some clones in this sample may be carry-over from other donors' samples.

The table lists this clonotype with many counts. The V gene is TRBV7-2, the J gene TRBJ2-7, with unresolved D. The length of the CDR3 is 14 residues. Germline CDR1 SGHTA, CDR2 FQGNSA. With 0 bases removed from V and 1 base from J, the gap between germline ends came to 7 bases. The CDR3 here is CASSLARISYEQYF. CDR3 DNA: TGTGCCAGCAGCTTAGCGCGGATTTCCTACGAGCAGTACTTC. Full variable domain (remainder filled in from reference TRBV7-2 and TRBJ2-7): GAGVSQSPSNKVTEKGKDVELRCDPISGHTALYWYRQSLGQGLEFLIYFQGNSAPDKSGLPSDRFSAERTGGSVSTLTIQRTQQEDSAVYLCASSLARISYEQYFGPGTRLTVT.

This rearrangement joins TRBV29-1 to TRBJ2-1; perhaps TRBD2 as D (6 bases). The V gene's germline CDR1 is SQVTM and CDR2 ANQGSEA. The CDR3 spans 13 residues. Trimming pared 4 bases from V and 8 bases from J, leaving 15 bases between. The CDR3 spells CSVGNGGYDEQFF. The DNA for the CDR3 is TGCAGCGTTGGGAATGGAGGGTACGATGAGCAGTTCTTC.

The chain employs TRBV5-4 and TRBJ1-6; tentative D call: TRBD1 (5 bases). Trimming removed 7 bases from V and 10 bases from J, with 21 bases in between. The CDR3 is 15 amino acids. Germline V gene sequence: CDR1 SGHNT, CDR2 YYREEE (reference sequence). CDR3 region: CASSSFNRPTSPLHF. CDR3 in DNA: TGTGCCAGCTCTTCATTCAACAGGCCGACCTCACCCCTCCACTTT.

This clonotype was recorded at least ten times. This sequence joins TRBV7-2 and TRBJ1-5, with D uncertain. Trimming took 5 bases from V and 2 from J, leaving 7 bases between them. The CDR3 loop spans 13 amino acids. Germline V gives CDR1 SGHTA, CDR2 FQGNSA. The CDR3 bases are TGTGCCAGCAGCACCGGCGGCAATCAGCCCCAGCATTTT. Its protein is CASSTGGNQPQHF. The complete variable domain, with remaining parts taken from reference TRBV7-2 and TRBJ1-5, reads GAGVSQSPSNKVTEKGKDVELRCDPISGHTALYWYRQSLGQGLEFLIYFQGNSAPDKSGLPSDRFSAERTGGSVSTLTIQRTQQEDSAVYLCASSTGGNQPQHFGDGTRLSIL.

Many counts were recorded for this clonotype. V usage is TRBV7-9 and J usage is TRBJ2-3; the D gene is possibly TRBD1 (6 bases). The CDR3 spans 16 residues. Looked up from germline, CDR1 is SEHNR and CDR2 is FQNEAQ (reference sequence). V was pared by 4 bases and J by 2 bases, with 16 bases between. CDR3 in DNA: TGTGCCAGCAGCTACGGGGAAACAGGGATCACAGATACGCAGTATTTT. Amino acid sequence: CASSYGETGITDTQYF.

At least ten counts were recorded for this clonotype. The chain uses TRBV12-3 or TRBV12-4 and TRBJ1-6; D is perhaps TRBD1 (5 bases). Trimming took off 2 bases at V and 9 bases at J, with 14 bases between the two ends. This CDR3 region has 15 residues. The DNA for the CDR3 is TGTGCCAGCAGTTTACTCAGGGCGTTTGGTTCACCCCTCCACTTT. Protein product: CASSLLRAFGSPLHF.

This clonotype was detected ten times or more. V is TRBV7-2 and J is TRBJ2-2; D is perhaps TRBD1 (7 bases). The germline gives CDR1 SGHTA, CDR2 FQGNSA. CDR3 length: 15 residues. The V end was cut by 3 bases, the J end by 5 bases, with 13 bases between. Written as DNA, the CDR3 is TGTGCCAGCAGCTTTGGCAGGGGGGTGACCGGGGAGCTGTTTTTT. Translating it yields CASSFGRGVTGELFF.

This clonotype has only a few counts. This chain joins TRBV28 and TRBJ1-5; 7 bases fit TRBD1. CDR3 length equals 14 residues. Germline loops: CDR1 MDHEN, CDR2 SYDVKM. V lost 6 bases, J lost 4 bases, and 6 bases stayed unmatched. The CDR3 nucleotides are TGTGCCAGCAGACCTCCCAGGGGGAATCAGCCCCAGCATTTT. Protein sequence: CASRPPRGNQPQHF. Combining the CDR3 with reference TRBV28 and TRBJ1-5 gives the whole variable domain DVKVTQSSRYLVKRTGEKVFLECVQDMDHENMFWYRQDPGLGLRLIYFSYDVKMKEKGDIPEGYSVSREKKERFSLILESASTNQTSMYLCASRPPRGNQPQHFGDGTRLSIL.

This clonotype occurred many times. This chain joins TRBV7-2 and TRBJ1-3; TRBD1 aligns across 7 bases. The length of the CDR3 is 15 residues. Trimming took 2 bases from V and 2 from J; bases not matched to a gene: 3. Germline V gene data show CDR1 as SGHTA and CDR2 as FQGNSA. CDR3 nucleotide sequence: TGTGCCAGCAGCTTACAGGGGACAGCTGGAAACACCATATATTTT. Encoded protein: CASSLQGTAGNTIYF.

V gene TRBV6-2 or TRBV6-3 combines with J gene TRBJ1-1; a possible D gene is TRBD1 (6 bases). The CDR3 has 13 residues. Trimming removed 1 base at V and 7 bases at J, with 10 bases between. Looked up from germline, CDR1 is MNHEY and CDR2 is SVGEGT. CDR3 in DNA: TGTGCCAGCAGTTACTTGAAACAGGGTGAAGCTTTCTTT. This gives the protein CASSYLKQGEAFF.

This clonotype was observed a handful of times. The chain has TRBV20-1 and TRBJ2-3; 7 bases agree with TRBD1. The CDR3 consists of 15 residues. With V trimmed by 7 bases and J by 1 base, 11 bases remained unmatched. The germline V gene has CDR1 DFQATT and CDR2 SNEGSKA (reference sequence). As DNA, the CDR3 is TGCAGTGTCGCGGTCCGGGACAGAGGCACAGATACGCAGTATTTT. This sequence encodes CSVAVRDRGTDTQYF.

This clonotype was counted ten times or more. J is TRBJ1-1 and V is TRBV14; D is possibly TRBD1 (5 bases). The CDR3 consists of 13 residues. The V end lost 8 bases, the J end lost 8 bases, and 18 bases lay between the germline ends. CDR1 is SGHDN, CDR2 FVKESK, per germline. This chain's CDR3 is CASSGTGLLEAFF. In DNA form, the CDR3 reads TGTGCCAGCTCCGGGACCGGCCTATTAGAAGCTTTCTTT.

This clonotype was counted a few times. The CDR3 spells CASSLEIRGSSYGYTF. CDR3 DNA sequence: TGTGCCAGCAGCTTAGAGATCAGGGGCTCTAGCTATGGCTACACCTTC. The chain uses TRBV11-2 and TRBJ1-2; the D gene is possibly TRBD1 (6 bases). The V gene lost 0 bases and the J gene lost 4 bases, with 15 bases spanning the gap. CDR3 length: 16 amino acids. Germline V lookup: CDR1 SGHAT, CDR2 FQNNGV.

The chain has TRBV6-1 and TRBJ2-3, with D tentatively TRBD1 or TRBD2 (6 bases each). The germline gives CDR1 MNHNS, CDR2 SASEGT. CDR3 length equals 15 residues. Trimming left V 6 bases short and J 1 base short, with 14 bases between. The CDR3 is CASSSRGLGTDTQYF. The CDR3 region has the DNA TGTGCCAGCAGCTCCAGGGGACTCGGCACAGATACGCAGTATTTT.

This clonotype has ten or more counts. The CDR3 region is CASSASWRGNSDTQYF. CDR3 DNA: TGTGCCAGCAGTGCCTCCTGGCGGGGGAACTCAGATACGCAGTATTTT. The genes are TRBV12-3 or TRBV12-4 and TRBJ2-3, with 7 bases that match TRBD2. V was clipped by 5 bases and J by 4 bases; unmatched bases: 12. The CDR3 spans 16 residues.

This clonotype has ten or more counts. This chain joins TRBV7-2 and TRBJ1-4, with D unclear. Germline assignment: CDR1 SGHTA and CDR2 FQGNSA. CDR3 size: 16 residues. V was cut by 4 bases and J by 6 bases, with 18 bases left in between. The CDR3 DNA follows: TGTGCCAGCAGCTCTAGGGCGGGAGGAGTCGATGAAAAACTGTTTTTT. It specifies CASSSRAGGVDEKLFF.

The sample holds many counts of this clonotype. The CDR3 DNA reads as TGTGCCAGCAGTTTGAACGCGGGCAATCAGCCCCAGCATTTT. It codes for CASSLNAGNQPQHF. The gene calls are TRBV12-3 or TRBV12-4 and TRBJ1-5; D is ambiguous. Trimming shortened V by 3 bases and J by 2 bases, and 8 bases separated the two germline ends. The CDR3 loop spans 14 amino acids.

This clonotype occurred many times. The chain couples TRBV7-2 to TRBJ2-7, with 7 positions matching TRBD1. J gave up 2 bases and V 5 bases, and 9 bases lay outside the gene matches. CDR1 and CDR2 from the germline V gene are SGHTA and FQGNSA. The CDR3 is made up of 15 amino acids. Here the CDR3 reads CASSIYTGAAYEQYF. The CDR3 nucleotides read TGTGCCAGCAGCATATACACAGGGGCCGCCTACGAGCAGTACTTC.

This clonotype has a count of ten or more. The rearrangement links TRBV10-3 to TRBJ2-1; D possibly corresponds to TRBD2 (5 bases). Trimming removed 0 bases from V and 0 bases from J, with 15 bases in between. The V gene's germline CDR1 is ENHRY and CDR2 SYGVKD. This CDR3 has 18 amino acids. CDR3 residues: CAISESGLVERSYNEQFF. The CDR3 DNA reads TGTGCCATCAGTGAGTCTGGACTTGTCGAACGCTCCTACAATGAGCAGTTCTTC.

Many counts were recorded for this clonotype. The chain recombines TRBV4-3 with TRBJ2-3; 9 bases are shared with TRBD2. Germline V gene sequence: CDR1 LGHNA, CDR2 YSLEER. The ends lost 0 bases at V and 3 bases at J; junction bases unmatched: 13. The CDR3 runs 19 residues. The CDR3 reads CASSQEARGGLLKTDTQYF. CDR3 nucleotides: TGCGCCAGCAGCCAAGAAGCGCGGGGGGGCCTCCTTAAGACAGATACGCAGTATTTT.

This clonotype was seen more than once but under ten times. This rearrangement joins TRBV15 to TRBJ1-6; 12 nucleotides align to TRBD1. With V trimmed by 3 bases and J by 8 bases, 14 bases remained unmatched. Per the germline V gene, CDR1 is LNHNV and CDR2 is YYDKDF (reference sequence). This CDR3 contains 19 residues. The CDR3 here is CATSSLISGQGAAYSPLHF. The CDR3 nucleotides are TGTGCCACCAGCAGTTTGATCTCGGGACAGGGGGCTGCCTATTCACCCCTCCACTTT. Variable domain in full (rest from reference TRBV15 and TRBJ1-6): DAMVIQNPRYQVTQFGKPVTLSCSQTLNHNVMYWYQQKSSQAPKLLFHYYDKDFNNEADTPDNFQSRRPNTSFCFLDIRSPGLGDTAMYLCATSSLISGQGAAYSPLHFGNGTRLTVT.

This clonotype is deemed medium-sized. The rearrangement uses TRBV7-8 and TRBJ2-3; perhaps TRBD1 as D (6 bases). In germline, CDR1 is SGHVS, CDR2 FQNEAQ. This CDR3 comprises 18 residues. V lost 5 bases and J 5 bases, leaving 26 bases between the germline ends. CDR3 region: CASSRIPTRDIKGDTQYF. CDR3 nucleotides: TGTGCCAGCAGCCGCATACCGACCCGGGACATCAAAGGAGATACGCAGTATTTT.

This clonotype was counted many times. Written as DNA, the CDR3 is TGCAGCGTTGGCGGAGGGCCCACTGAAGCTTTCTTT. It is translated as CSVGGGPTEAFF. V is TRBV29-1 and J is TRBJ1-1; D call uncertain. CDR1 is SQVTM and CDR2 is ANQGSEA in the germline V gene. The CDR3 spans 12 residues. Between the trimmed V and J ends, which lost 4 bases and 4 bases, there was a span of 10 bases.

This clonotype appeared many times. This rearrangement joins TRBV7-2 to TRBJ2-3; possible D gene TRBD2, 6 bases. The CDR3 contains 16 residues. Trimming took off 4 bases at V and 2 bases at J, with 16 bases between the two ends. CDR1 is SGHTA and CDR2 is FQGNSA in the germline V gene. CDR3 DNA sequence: TGTGCCAGCAGCTCCTTTGGGCGGGGAACCACAGATACGCAGTATTTT. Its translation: CASSSFGRGTTDTQYF.

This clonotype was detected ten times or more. As DNA, the CDR3 is TGTGCCAGCAGCACCTCGACCCTTATAGGAGAGACCCAGTACTTC. As protein: CASSTSTLIGETQYF. This chain uses TRBV7-2 with TRBJ2-5, with unresolved D. The CDR3 spans 15 residues. Germline V gives CDR1 SGHTA, CDR2 FQGNSA. The V and J ends lost 5 bases and 4 bases respectively, with 17 bases between them.

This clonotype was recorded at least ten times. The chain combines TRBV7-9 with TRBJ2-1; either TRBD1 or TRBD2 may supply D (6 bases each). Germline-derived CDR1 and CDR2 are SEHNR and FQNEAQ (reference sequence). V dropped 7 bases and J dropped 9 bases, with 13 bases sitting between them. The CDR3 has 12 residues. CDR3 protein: CASNHEGGEQFF. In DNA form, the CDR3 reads TGTGCCAGCAACCATGAGGGGGGTGAGCAGTTCTTC.

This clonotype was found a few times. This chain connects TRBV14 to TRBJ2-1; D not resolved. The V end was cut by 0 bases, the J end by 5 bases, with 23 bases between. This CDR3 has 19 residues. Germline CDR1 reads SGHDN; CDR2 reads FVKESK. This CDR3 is CASSQEAPGMWKDNNEQFF. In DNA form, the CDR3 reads TGTGCCAGCAGCCAAGAAGCTCCCGGTATGTGGAAAGACAACAATGAGCAGTTCTTC.

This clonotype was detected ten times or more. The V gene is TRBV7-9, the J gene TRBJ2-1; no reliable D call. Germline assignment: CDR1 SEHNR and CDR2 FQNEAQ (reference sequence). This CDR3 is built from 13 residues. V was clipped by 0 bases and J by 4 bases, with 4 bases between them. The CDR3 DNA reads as TGTGCCAGCAGCTTAGCAAGGTACAATGAGCAGTTCTTC. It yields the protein CASSLARYNEQFF.